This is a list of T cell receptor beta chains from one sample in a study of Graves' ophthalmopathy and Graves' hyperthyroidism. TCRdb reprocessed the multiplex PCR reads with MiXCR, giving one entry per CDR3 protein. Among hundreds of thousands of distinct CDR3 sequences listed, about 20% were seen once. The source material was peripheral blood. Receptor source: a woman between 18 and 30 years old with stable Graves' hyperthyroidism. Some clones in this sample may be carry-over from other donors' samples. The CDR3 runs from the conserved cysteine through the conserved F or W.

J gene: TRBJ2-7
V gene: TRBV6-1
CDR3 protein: CASRVGRGDSYEQYF

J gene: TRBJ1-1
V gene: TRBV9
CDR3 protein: CASSVGGANVPEAFF

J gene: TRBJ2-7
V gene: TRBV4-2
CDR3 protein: CASSHRDGSYEQYF

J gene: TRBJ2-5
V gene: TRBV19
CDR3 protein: CASSIAAGSSKETQYF

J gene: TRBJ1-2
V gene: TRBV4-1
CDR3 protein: CASSQSPKVSVGYTF

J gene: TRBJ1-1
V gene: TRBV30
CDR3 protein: CAWRELQGYLNTEAFF

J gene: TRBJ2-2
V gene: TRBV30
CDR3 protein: CAGGQDTGELFF

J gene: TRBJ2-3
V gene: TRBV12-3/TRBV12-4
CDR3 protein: CASSPGGTDTQYF

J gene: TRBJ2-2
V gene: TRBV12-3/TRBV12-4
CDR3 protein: CASRPGSTGELFF

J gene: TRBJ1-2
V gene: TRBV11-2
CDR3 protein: CASSLTRMFDPYGYTF

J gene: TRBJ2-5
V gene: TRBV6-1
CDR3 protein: CASRLLGQETQYF

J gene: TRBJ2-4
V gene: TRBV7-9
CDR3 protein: CASSYEVSWTANIQYF

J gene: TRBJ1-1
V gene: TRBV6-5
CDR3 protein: CASSFRTVTEAFF

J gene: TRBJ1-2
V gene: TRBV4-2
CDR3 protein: CASSMLTESYTF

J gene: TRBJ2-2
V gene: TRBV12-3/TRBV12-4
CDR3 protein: CASSLNQKRGGVGELFF

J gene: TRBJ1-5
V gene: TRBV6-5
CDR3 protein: CASTQNRAGNQPQHF

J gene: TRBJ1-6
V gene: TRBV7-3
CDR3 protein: CASSLGQQGDSPLHF

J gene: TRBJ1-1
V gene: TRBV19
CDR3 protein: CASRISTEAFF

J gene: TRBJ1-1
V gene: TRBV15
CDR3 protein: CATSRDGQGLNTEAFF

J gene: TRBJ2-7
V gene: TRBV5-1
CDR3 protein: CASSFNAEQYF

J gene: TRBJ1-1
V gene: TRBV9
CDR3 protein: CASSVGMNTEAFF

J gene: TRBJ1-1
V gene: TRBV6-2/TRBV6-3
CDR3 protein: CASSEKSEAFF

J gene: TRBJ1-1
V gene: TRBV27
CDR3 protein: CASSLSDVNTEAFF

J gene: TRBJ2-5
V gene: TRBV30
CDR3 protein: CAWSLWGSGGEETQYF

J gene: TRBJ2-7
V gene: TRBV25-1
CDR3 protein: CASSEQSSNRTGSSYEQYF

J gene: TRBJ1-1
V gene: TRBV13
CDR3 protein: CASRRDRASEAFF

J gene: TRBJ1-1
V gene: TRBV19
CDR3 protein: CASRRNTEAFF

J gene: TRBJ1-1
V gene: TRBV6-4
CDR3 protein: CASSDTPNTEAFF